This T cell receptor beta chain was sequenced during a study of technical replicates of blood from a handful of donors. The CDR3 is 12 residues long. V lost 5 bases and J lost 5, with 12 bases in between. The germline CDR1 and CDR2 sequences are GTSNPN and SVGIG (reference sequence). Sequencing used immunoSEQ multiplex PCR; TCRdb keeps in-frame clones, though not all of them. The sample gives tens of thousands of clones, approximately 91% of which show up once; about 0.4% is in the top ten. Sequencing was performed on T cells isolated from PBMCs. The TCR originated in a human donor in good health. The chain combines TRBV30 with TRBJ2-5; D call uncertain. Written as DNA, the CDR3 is TGTGCCTGGGGGTTCGGGTTGGAGACCCAGTACTTC. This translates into CAWGFGLETQYF. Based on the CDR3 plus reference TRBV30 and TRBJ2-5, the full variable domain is SQTIHQWPATLVQPVGSPLSLECTVEGTSNPNLYWYRQAAGRGLQLLFYSVGIGQISSEVPQNLSASRPQDRQFILSSKKLLLSDSGFYLCAWGFGLETQYFGPGTRLLVL.